These T cell receptor beta chains were read from a single sample in a study of T cells in localized non-small cell lung cancer. Assay used: immunoSEQ multiplex PCR; TCRdb lists only in-frame clones, some missing. The table records around 12,000 clones, 80% to 90% of them present only once. Sequencing was performed on peripheral blood, taken before any cancer treatment. The receptor set was obtained from a male donor older than 55 with stage I lung adenocarcinoma. CDR3s include the opening cysteine and the closing phenylalanine or tryptophan. Fields, in order: V gene, CDR3 length, J gene, CDR3 protein.

v_call: TRBV27; cdr3_length: 14; j_call: TRBJ1-4; cdr3_aa: CASSPGGGSEKLFF
v_call: TRBV7-2; cdr3_length: 15; j_call: TRBJ2-1; cdr3_aa: CASSLTTGVINEQFF
v_call: TRBV19; cdr3_length: 12; j_call: TRBJ1-1; cdr3_aa: CASSRGTFEAFF
v_call: TRBV28; cdr3_length: 14; j_call: TRBJ1-5; cdr3_aa: CAGKTGGTGQPQHF
v_call: TRBV27; cdr3_length: 13; j_call: TRBJ2-3; cdr3_aa: CASKGTGVDTQYF
v_call: TRBV7-6; cdr3_length: 15; j_call: TRBJ2-6; cdr3_aa: CASSSTEAGANVLTF
v_call: TRBV6-6; cdr3_length: 14; j_call: TRBJ2-1; cdr3_aa: CASSTQGSYNEQFF
v_call: TRBV25-1; cdr3_length: 11; j_call: TRBJ1-1; cdr3_aa: CASGGGPEAFF
v_call: TRBV27; cdr3_length: 15; j_call: TRBJ1-5; cdr3_aa: CASSSSRDGHQPQHF
v_call: TRBV6-1; cdr3_length: 15; j_call: TRBJ2-7; cdr3_aa: CASNPRAVSSYEQYF